The T cell receptor beta chain described here comes from a study of blood T cell repertoires in COVID-19. The wider study: Both acute and convalescent COVID-19 samples were obtained from the United States, Italy and Spain. From T cells, B-cell-depleted T cells, or PBMCs came the material, which was cDNA or gDNA.

As originally analysed: Cell counts per sample came from amplifying reference gene primers. The table came from immunoSEQ multiplex PCR; TCRdb's copy has only in-frame clones and leaves some out. The V and J calls and the clone size are those of that table, but D and trimming were determined from the DNA. The table includes about 280,000 clones, roughly 85% detected once. This TCR derives from a man aged 50 to 59 with active or convalescent COVID-19. What was sequenced was peripheral blood.

CDR3 protein: CASTSGASGRPYNEQFF. The CDR3, as DNA: TGTGCCAGTACTTCAGGGGCTAGCGGGAGGCCTTACAATGAGCAGTTCTTC. The rearrangement uses TRBV19 and TRBJ2-1, with 11 bases fitting TRBD2. CDR3 size: 17 residues. From germline, CDR1 is LNHDA and CDR2 SQIVND (reference sequence). V lost 7 bases to trimming and J lost 4 bases; unmatched junction nucleotides: 12.